The following is a TCR beta chain sequence with its context. Its antigen is as yet unknown. One entry per CDR3 protein, called by TCRdb with MiXCR from the 5' RACE reads. The table has a few hundred thousand distinct CDR3 sequences, 12% to 15% seen once. These data are taken from a study of identical twins. Looked up from germline, CDR1 is SQVTM and CDR2 is ANQGSEA. Trimming removed 4 bases from V and 5 bases from J; junction bases left unmatched: 10. The CDR3 is made up of 15 amino acids. Study findings and constraints: The abundant beta clonotypes from cord blood had fewer insertions, and memory repertoires had none of this. Excess twin sharing in beta out-of-frame sequences was weaker. When twins shared out-of-frame alpha sequences, those sequences had excess low generation probability.

Another study also made use of these data, one on yellow fever vaccine responses in identical twins. This second study notes: Twins' vaccine T cell response reportedly seemed partly convergent, partly personalized.

The sample consisted of CD4+ T cells sorted from blood. V gene TRBV29-1 combines with J gene TRBJ2-3; 9 positions match TRBD2. The receptor comes from a woman aged 18-30 years in good health. The chain's CDR3 is CSVAHAGGPGDTQYF. CDR3 nucleotide sequence: TGCAGCGTTGCACACGCGGGAGGGCCTGGAGATACGCAGTATTTT.